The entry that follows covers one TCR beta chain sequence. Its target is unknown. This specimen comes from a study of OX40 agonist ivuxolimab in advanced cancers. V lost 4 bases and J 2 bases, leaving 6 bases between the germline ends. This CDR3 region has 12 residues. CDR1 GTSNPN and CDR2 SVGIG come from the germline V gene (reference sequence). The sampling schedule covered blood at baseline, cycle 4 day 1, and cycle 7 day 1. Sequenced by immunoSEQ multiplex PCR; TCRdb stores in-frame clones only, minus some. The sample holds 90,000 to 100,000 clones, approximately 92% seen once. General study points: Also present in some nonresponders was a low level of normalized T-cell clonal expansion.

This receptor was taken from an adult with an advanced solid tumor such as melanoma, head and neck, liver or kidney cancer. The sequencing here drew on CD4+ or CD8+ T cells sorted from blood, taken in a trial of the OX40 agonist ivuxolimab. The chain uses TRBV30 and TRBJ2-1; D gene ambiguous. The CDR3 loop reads CAWTITYNEQFF. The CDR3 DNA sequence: TGTGCCTGGACTATAACCTACAATGAGCAGTTCTTC.